A single sample gave rise to the 18 T cell receptor beta chains below, sequenced in a study of T cell responses to AZD1222 COVID-19 vaccine. Profiled with immunoSEQ multiplex PCR; TCRdb holds only in-frame clones, not every one. The repertoire consists of more than 60,000 clones, with around 87% occurring once and the leading ten covering less than 20%. Source: peripheral blood, taken 28 days after the second AZD1222 dose. These receptors came from an adult who received the AZD1222 COVID-19 vaccine.

The chain has TRBV7-2 and TRBJ2-3; D gene ambiguous. Germline lookup yields CDR1 SGHTA and CDR2 FQGNSA. This CDR3 spans 16 amino acids. V lost 1 base and J 1 base, leaving 12 bases between the germline ends. CDR3 residues: CASSLDFVWGTDTQYF. As DNA, the CDR3 is TGTGCCAGCAGCTTAGACTTCGTTTGGGGCACAGATACGCAGTATTTT. Filled out from reference TRBV7-2 and TRBJ2-3, the complete variable domain reads GAGVSQSPSNKVTEKGKDVELRCDPISGHTALYWYRQSLGQGLEFLIYFQGNSAPDKSGLPSDRFSAERTGGSVSTLTIQRTQQEDSAVYLCASSLDFVWGTDTQYFGPGTRLTVL.

The chain is built from TRBV7-2 and TRBJ1-4, with 11 positions matching TRBD1. The CDR3 sequence is 15 residues long. CDR1 and CDR2 (germline): SGHTA, FQGNSA. V dropped 3 bases and J dropped 6; count of bases not matched to a gene: 3. The DNA of the CDR3 is TGTGCCAGCAGCTTGGACAGGGGGCCTCATGAAAAACTGTTTTTT. This sequence encodes CASSLDRGPHEKLFF.

As for this clone: A read error may produce the germline difference seen at one junction end. The chain uses TRBV7-6 and TRBJ1-2; D is unclear. The CDR3 length is 12 residues. Germline-derived CDR1 and CDR2 are SGHVS and FNYEAQ. DNA of the CDR3: TGTGCCAGCAGCTTAAGCCTAGGCATTCTTGTATTC. Its translation: CASSLSLGILVF.

V usage is TRBV4-2 and J usage is TRBJ2-6; D unresolved. This CDR3 is 15 amino acids long. The V end lost 6 bases, the J end lost 0 bases, and 9 bases lay between the germline ends. The germline gives CDR1 LGHNA, CDR2 YNFKEQ. CDR3 loop: CASRNRDSGANVLTF. The CDR3 nucleotides are TGTGCCAGCAGAAACAGAGACTCTGGGGCCAACGTCCTGACTTTC.

The chain couples TRBV18 to TRBJ1-2; D unclear. From germline, CDR1 is KGHSH and CDR2 LQKENI. Trimming removed 1 base at V and 4 bases at J, with 10 bases between. The CDR3 has 14 residues. The CDR3 DNA follows: TGTGCCAGCTCACCACGTAAAGATATCTATGGCTACACCTTC. Amino acids: CASSPRKDIYGYTF.

V is TRBV3-1 (or the pseudogene TRBV3-2) and J is TRBJ1-2; a weak D match, TRBD1 (5 bases). The V end lost 1 base, the J end lost 7 bases, and 13 bases lay between the germline ends. The CDR3 is 14 residues long. Germline V CDR1 and CDR2: LGHDT, YNNKEL (reference sequence). This chain's CDR3 is CASSQAHRGSGYTF. Written as DNA, the CDR3 is TGTGCCAGCAGCCAAGCCCATCGGGGGTCTGGCTACACCTTC.

Concerning this clone itself: Other nucleotide sequences in the sample specify the same CDR3. J is TRBJ1-2 and V is TRBV20-1; D is perhaps TRBD1 (5 bases). The CDR3 consists of 11 residues. Trimming removed 0 bases at V and 7 bases at J, with 6 bases between. CDR1 is DFQATT, CDR2 SNEGSKA, per germline (reference sequence). For the CDR3, the DNA is TGCAGTGCTAGAGATAGGGGTGGCTACACCTTC. Its translation is CSARDRGGYTF.

The chain couples TRBV3-1 (or the pseudogene TRBV3-2) to TRBJ2-1; 7 bases fit TRBD1. This CDR3 has 15 amino acids. The germline V gene has CDR1 LGHDT and CDR2 YNNKEL (reference sequence). J was trimmed by 15 bases and V by 0 bases; bases with no gene match: 14. Here the CDR3 reads CASSQDGGQAERRFF. In DNA, the CDR3 is TGTGCCAGCAGCCAAGATGGTGGACAGGCCGAAAGGCGGTTCTTC.

The chain links TRBV5-4 to TRBJ2-1; D ambiguous. CDR1 and CDR2 (germline): SGHNT, YYREEE (reference sequence). Trimming removed 3 bases from V and 9 bases from J, with 7 bases in between. The CDR3 length is 11 residues. The CDR3 is CASSSRVEQFF. CDR3 in DNA: TGTGCCAGCAGCTCTAGGGTTGAGCAGTTCTTC.

J is TRBJ2-3 and V is TRBV4-1, with 8 bases lining up with TRBD2. CDR3 length equals 19 residues. J lost 2 bases, V lost 4 bases, and 17 bases had no gene match. Per germline, CDR1 MGHRA and CDR2 YSYEKL. CDR3 in DNA: TGCGCCAGCAGCCCGGAATCCTCGGGCCGGGGGGGCCACACAGATACGCAGTATTTT. It yields the protein CASSPESSGRGGHTDTQYF.

CDR3 region: CASKEGASGNTIYF. In DNA, the CDR3 is TGTGCCAGCAAGGAGGGGGCAAGTGGAAACACCATATATTTT. The chain combines TRBV28 with TRBJ1-3, with 7 bases fitting TRBD1. Germline V lookup: CDR1 MDHEN, CDR2 SYDVKM. The trim removed 7 bases at V and 3 bases at J, leaving 6 bases unmatched. There are 14 residues in the CDR3.

Notes on this clone: The junction departs from the called germline gene at one end, perhaps through a read error. CDR3 nucleotides: TGTGCCAGCTCACCGGGGACAGGGTTCGACTTC. Protein sequence: CASSPGTGFDF. The gene calls are TRBV18 and TRBJ2-5, with TRBD1 identical over 9 bases. The length of the CDR3 is 11 residues. Germline CDR1 KGHSH, CDR2 LQKENI.

The V call is TRBV3-1 (or the pseudogene TRBV3-2), the J call TRBJ2-5; D remains unclear. V was cut by 0 bases and J by 5 bases, with 13 bases left in between. The germline V gene encodes CDR1 LGHDT and CDR2 YNNKEL (reference sequence). CDR3 length: 15 residues. The chain's CDR3 is CASSQDLTIDETQYF. For the CDR3, the DNA is TGTGCCAGCAGCCAAGATTTAACTATTGACGAGACCCAGTACTTC.

The chain joins TRBV28 to TRBJ1-2, with 7 bases matching TRBD1. J was trimmed by 3 bases and V by 7 bases; bases with no gene match: 8. The germline V gene encodes CDR1 MDHEN and CDR2 SYDVKM. The CDR3 is made up of 14 amino acids. CDR3: CASTGDREDYGYTF. DNA of the CDR3: TGTGCCAGCACGGGAGACAGGGAGGACTATGGCTACACCTTC.

The J gene is TRBJ2-3, the V gene TRBV11-3; 7 bases map to TRBD1. The CDR3 covers 12 residues. The germline V gene encodes CDR1 SGHNT and CDR2 YENEEA. V lost 3 bases to trimming and J lost 6 bases; unmatched junction nucleotides: 0. The CDR3 reads CASSFRGDTQYF. CDR3 bases: TGTGCCAGCAGCTTCAGGGGGGATACGCAGTATTTT.

The chain combines TRBV6-5 with TRBJ1-4, with D tentatively TRBD1 (6 bases). CDR1 is MNHEY and CDR2 is SVGAGI in the germline V gene. The CDR3 extends over 14 amino acids. The V gene lost 5 bases and the J gene lost 1 base, with 8 bases spanning the gap. The CDR3 nucleotides read TGTGCCAGCAGTCCACAGGGAACTAATGAAAAACTGTTTTTT. As protein: CASSPQGTNEKLFF.

The CDR3 spells CASSLSGQTSYRFF. The CDR3 region has the DNA TGTGCCAGCAGCTTGTCGGGACAGACGAGTTATCGGTTTTTT. The chain recombines TRBV5-8 with TRBJ1-4; 7 nucleotides align to TRBD1. The CDR3 contains 14 residues. Losses at the gene ends were 1 base for V and 16 bases for J; bases not matched to a gene: 13. Germline loops: CDR1 SGHTS, CDR2 YDEGEE.

This sequence joins TRBV19 and TRBJ2-4, with TRBD1 matching 9 bases. The germline CDR1 and CDR2 sequences are LNHDA and SQIVND (reference sequence). This CDR3 is 11 amino acids long. The ends lost 8 bases at V and 8 bases at J; junction bases unmatched: 1. CDR3 sequence: CASRDRDIQYF. The CDR3 nucleotides read TGTGCCAGTCGGGACAGGGACATTCAGTACTTC.